The next 14 T cell receptor beta chains were all read from a single sample in a study of T cell responses to AZD1222 COVID-19 vaccine. This table comes from immunoSEQ multiplex PCR, and its TCRdb copy is limited to in-frame clones, with some not included. The sample records about 120,000 clones, about 90% being singletons. Sequencing was performed on peripheral blood, taken on day 0 of AZD1222 vaccination. All receptors come from an adult in good health.

This clone appeared a few times. The rearrangement joins TRBV3-1 (or the pseudogene TRBV3-2) to TRBJ1-1; no definite D call. The germline gives CDR1 LGHDT, CDR2 YNNKEL (reference sequence). The length of the CDR3 is 12 residues. Trimming pared 1 base from V and 1 base from J, leaving 1 base between. This CDR3 is CASSQANTEAFF. CDR3 sequence (DNA): TGTGCCAGCAGCCAAGCGAACACTGAAGCTTTCTTT.

The V call is TRBV7-2, the J call TRBJ2-1, with 9 bases that match TRBD1. From germline, CDR1 is SGHTA and CDR2 FQGNSA. CDR3 length equals 14 residues. With 5 bases clipped from V and 7 bases from J, the junction kept 6 bases outside the gene matches. CDR3 region: CASSANRGLNEQFF. The CDR3 region has the DNA TGTGCCAGCAGCGCTAACAGGGGGCTTAATGAGCAGTTCTTC.

This chain links TRBV6-5 with TRBJ1-1; D unclear. The CDR3 runs 15 residues. V shed 5 bases and J shed 2 bases, with 15 bases lying between them. Germline CDR1 MNHEY, CDR2 SVGAGI. The CDR3 reads CASSPTPTRNTEAFF. DNA of the CDR3: TGTGCCAGCAGTCCCACACCGACTAGAAACACTGAAGCTTTCTTT.

As for this clone: The same CDR3 can be traced to other DNA sequences in this sample. The chain has TRBV3-1 (or the pseudogene TRBV3-2) and TRBJ1-3; no clear D. This CDR3 has 13 residues. Per the germline V gene, CDR1 is LGHDT and CDR2 is YNNKEL (reference sequence). V was clipped by 1 base and J by 4 bases, with 5 bases between them. The CDR3 protein is CASSQGGGNTIYF. CDR3 in DNA: TGTGCCAGCAGCCAAGGAGGCGGAAACACCATATATTTT.

This clone was seen a single time. The V gene is TRBV12-3 or TRBV12-4, the J gene TRBJ1-2, with D perhaps TRBD1 (6 bases). The germline V and J ends were trimmed by 7 bases and 2 bases, with 8 bases remaining between them. The CDR3 length is 12 residues. In nucleotides, the CDR3 is TGTGCCAGCAACCAGGGGAACTATGGCTACACCTTC. Residues: CASNQGNYGYTF.

This clone has a single count. This chain connects TRBV7-2 to TRBJ1-1; 7 positions match TRBD1. V lost 0 bases and J lost 4; bases outside the gene matches: 11. This CDR3 region has 17 residues. Germline V lookup: CDR1 SGHTA, CDR2 FQGNSA. CDR3 in DNA: TGTGCCAGCAGCTTAGCGGGGGACAGCAATTTGGGCACTGAAGCTTTCTTT. It codes for CASSLAGDSNLGTEAFF.

V is TRBV4-1 and J is TRBJ1-6; no clear D gene. The germline V and J ends were trimmed by 5 bases and 7 bases, with 3 bases remaining between them. CDR1 is MGHRA, CDR2 YSYEKL, per germline. The CDR3 has 11 residues. The CDR3 protein is CASSSNSPLHF. The CDR3 DNA is TGCGCCAGCAGCTCCAATTCACCCCTCCACTTT.

The genes are TRBV7-6 and TRBJ2-5; D is unclear. The CDR3 has 12 amino acids. V lost 1 base and J lost 4, with 4 bases in between. The germline V gene encodes CDR1 SGHVS and CDR2 FNYEAQ. The CDR3 nucleotides read TGTGCCAGCAGCTTAGTTTCAGAGACCCAGTACTTC. This gives the protein CASSLVSETQYF.

This sequence joins TRBV9 and TRBJ1-1; possibly TRBD1 for D (6 bases). Trimming stripped 3 bases from V and 10 bases from J, with 16 bases between. The CDR3 extends over 13 amino acids. CDR1 is SGDLS and CDR2 is YYNGEE in the germline V gene. DNA for the CDR3: TGTGCCAGCAGCGCGGGGGCCAGCCAGGGAGCTTTCTTT. Its protein product is CASSAGASQGAFF.

The chain joins TRBV20-1 to TRBJ2-5; D is uncertain. CDR3 length: 11 amino acids. CDR1 is DFQATT, CDR2 SNEGSKA, per germline (reference sequence). Trimming stripped 3 bases from V and 6 bases from J, with 8 bases between. The CDR3 nucleotides read TGCAGTGCTAGGGAGAGGCAGACCCAGTACTTC. This encodes CSARERQTQYF.

The sample holds a few counts of this clone. The rearrangement links TRBV28 to TRBJ2-3, with TRBD1 matching 9 bases. V was clipped by 3 bases and J by 3 bases; unmatched bases: 4. CDR3 length: 15 residues. The germline V gene has CDR1 MDHEN and CDR2 SYDVKM. DNA for the CDR3: TGTGCCAGCAGTTTTATGGGACAGGGTACAGATACGCAGTATTTT. This sequence encodes CASSFMGQGTDTQYF.

This chain links TRBV7-9 with TRBJ2-7; 8 positions agree with TRBD1. The CDR3 has 15 amino acids. The trim removed 3 bases at V and 2 bases at J, leaving 6 bases unmatched. Germline values: CDR1 SEHNR, CDR2 FQNEAQ (reference sequence). In DNA, the CDR3 is TGTGCCAGCAGCTTCAGGACAGGGAGTACCTACGAGCAGTACTTC. The encoded protein is CASSFRTGSTYEQYF.

The rearrangement joins TRBV4-1 to TRBJ2-7; 8 nucleotides agree with TRBD2. With 4 bases clipped from V and 3 bases from J, the junction kept 8 bases outside the gene matches. Per the germline V gene, CDR1 is MGHRA and CDR2 is YSYEKL. This CDR3 spans 15 amino acids. CDR3 loop: CASSPTPGLDYEQYF. As DNA, the CDR3 is TGCGCCAGCAGCCCCACGCCGGGACTAGACTACGAGCAGTACTTC.

The V call is TRBV25-1, the J call TRBJ1-6, with 9 bases aligning to TRBD1. This CDR3 is 16 amino acids long. CDR1 MGHDK and CDR2 SYGVNS come from the germline V gene. Trimming cost V 5 bases and J 0 bases; bases outside gene matches: 2. The DNA for the CDR3 is TGTGCCAGCAGTCCGACAGGGGGCTCCTATAATTCACCCCTCCACTTT. Translation: CASSPTGGSYNSPLHF.